The source of this T cell receptor beta chain is a study of shared T cell receptors in the human thymus. Trimming stripped 1 base from V and 1 base from J, with 16 bases between. This CDR3 comprises 17 residues. The germline V gene has CDR1 LGHNA and CDR2 YSLEER. Libraries were prepared by immunoSEQ multiplex PCR; TCRdb keeps only in-frame clonotypes and omits some of them. The data show 500,000 to 750,000 clones, approximately 90% seen once. This sample also appeared in a second study, on human thymus T cells. That source adds: Resections from corrective heart surgery provided thymus tissue. Apparent skewing of V and J gene usage characterized both thymic and blood repertoires.

The specimen was thymocytes. This receptor was identified in a boy under two years old with a congenital heart defect. The chain uses TRBV4-3 and TRBJ2-5, with a possible D match to TRBD1 (7 bases). CDR3 sequence reads: CASSQGGRGDSQETQYF. CDR3 nucleotides: TGCGCCAGCAGCCAAGGGGGGCGCGGGGACAGCCAAGAGACCCAGTACTTC.